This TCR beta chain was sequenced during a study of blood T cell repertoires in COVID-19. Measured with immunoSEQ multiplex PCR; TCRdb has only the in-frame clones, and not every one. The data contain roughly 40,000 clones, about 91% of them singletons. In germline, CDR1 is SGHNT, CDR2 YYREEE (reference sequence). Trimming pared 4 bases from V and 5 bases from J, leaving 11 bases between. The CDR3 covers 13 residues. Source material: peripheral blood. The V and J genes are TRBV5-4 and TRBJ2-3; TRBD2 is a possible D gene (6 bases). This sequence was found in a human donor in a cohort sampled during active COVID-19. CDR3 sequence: CASSLPGRDTQYF. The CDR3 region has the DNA TGTGCCAGCAGCCTGCCCGGGAGAGATACGCAGTATTTT.